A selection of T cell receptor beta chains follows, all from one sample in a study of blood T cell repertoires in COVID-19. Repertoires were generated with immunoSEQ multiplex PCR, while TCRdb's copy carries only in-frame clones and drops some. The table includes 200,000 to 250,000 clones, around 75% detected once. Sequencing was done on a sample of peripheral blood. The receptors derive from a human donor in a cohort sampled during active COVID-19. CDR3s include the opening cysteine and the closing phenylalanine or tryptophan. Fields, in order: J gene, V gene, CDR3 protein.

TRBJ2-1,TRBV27,CASMTGRHEQFF
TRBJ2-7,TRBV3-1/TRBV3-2,CASSQRRAGGSYEQYF
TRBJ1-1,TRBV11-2,CASSRTGMNTEAFF
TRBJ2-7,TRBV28,CASSAGTGSPYEQYF
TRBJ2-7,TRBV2,CARGVSRGRAEQYF
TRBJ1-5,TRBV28,CASIPAGTGISNQPQHF
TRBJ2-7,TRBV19,CASSPHRGTETYEQYF
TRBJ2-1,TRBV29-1,CSVDRASYNEQFF
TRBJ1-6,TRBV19,CASSPDRGLSNSPLHF
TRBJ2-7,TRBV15,CATDSSGRYNEQYF
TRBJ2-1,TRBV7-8,CASSFRDSSSYNEQFF
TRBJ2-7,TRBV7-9,CASSFGLAGGSEQYF
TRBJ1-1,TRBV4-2,CASSQAFGQGGTEAFF
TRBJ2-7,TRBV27,CASSPLAGVLYEQYF
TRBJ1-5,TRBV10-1,CASSELPGASNQPQHF
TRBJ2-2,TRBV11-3,CASSRPEGRNTGELFF